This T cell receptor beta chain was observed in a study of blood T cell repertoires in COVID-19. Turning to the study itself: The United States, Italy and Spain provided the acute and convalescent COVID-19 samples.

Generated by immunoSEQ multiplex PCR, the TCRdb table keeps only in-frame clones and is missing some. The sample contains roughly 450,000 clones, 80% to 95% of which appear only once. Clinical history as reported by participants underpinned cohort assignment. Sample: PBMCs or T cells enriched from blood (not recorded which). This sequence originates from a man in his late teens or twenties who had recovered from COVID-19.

The CDR3 DNA is TGCGCCAGCAGCCAGGGACTGAGCCAAGAGACCCAGTACTTC. Its translation is CASSQGLSQETQYF. The J gene is TRBJ2-5, the V gene TRBV5-1; weak D call: TRBD2 (6 bases). CDR1 is SGHRS and CDR2 is YFSETQ in the germline V gene. The V gene lost 4 bases and the J gene lost 1 base, with 11 bases spanning the gap. The CDR3 covers 14 residues.